These T cell receptor beta chains were read from a single sample in a study of OX40 agonist ivuxolimab in advanced cancers. Produced via immunoSEQ multiplex PCR; TCRdb's table is partial and in-frame only. Here the sample spans about 100,000 clones, more than 80% being singletons. Source: CD4+ or CD8+ T cells sorted from blood, taken in a trial of the OX40 agonist ivuxolimab. The receptors derive from an adult with an advanced solid tumor such as melanoma, head and neck, liver or kidney cancer. The CDR3 runs from the conserved cysteine through the conserved F or W. A D gene is named only where the DNA matches it firmly. Only part of the rows carry a size: once, few, many, or a class if the clone is expanded.

>.|TRBJ2-3|TRBV7-6|TRBD1
CASSLVGTEADTQYF
TGTGCCAGCAGCTTAGTTGGGACAGAGGCAGATACGCAGTATTTT
>.|TRBJ1-6|TRBV6-6|.
CASTPRGDRNSPLHF
TGTGCCAGCACCCCGAGGGGGGATCGGAATTCACCCCTCCACTTT
>.|TRBJ2-5|TRBV10-1|TRBD2
CASSDHSGREETQYF
TGCGCCAGCAGTGACCATAGCGGGAGAGAAGAGACCCAGTACTTC
>.|TRBJ1-2|TRBV2|TRBD1
CARADREDGYTF
TGTGCCAGAGCAGACAGGGAGGATGGCTACACCTTC
>few|TRBJ2-3|TRBV4-1|TRBD2
CASSQVAGGDTQYF
TGTGCCAGCAGCCAGGTAGCGGGGGGAGATACGCAGTATTTT
>.|TRBJ2-7|TRBV10-3|.
CAIGGQSYEQYF
TGTGCCATCGGAGGACAATCCTACGAGCAGTACTTC
>.|TRBJ1-5|TRBV5-6|.
CASSLYGATSNQPQHF
TGTGCCAGCAGCTTGTATGGGGCGACTAGTAATCAGCCCCAGCATTTT
>.|TRBJ2-7|TRBV6-6|TRBD1
CASSYPEGAIYEQYF
TGTGCCAGCAGTTACCCCGAGGGGGCCATCTACGAGCAGTACTTC
>once|TRBJ2-7|TRBV14|TRBD2
CASSQAGGRFYEQYF
TGTGCCAGCAGCCAAGCGGGGGGACGTTTCTACGAGCAGTACTTC
>few|TRBJ1-1|TRBV6-1|.
CASSEGGDEAFF
TGTGCCAGCAGTGAAGGAGGGGACGAAGCTTTCTTT
>.|TRBJ2-3|TRBV12-5|TRBD1
CASGLGQGGDTQYF
TGTGCTAGTGGTTTGGGACAGGGCGGGGATACGCAGTATTTT
>.|TRBJ1-2|TRBV9|.
CASSVGQGNYGYTF
TGTGCCAGCAGCGTGGGACAAGGGAACTATGGCTACACCTTC
>.|TRBJ1-1|TRBV7-2|.
CASSLVAGKNTEAFF
TGTGCCAGCAGCTTAGTTGCGGGAAAGAACACTGAAGCTTTCTTT
>.|TRBJ1-1|TRBV18|.
CASSPGTSGVNTEAFF
TGTGCCAGCTCACCAGGTACATCTGGTGTGAACACTGAAGCTTTCTTT
>.|TRBJ2-7|TRBV18|.
CASSPGGEQYF
TGTGCCAGCTCACCAGGGGGGGAGCAGTACTTC
>.|TRBJ2-7|TRBV5-1|.
CASSSLGGGHRNEQYF
TGCGCCAGCAGCTCCCTCGGCGGAGGGCATAGAAACGAGCAGTACTTC
>.|TRBJ1-5|TRBV11-2|.
CASSLVGDQPQHF
TGTGCCAGCAGCTTAGTGGGGGATCAGCCCCAGCATTTT
>.|TRBJ2-7|TRBV6-5|.
CASGPPYEQYF
TGTGCCAGCGGGCCCCCCTACGAGCAGTACTTC
>.|TRBJ1-4|TRBV6-1|TRBD1
CASSERGLGEKLFF
TGTGCCAGCAGTGAAAGGGGGCTAGGGGAAAAACTGTTTTTT
>.|TRBJ2-2|TRBV7-2|TRBD1
CASSRRQGALVGELFF
TGTGCCAGCAGCCGAAGACAGGGGGCGTTGGTCGGGGAGCTGTTTTTT
>.|TRBJ2-2|TRBV7-8|.
CASSPPPSGTGELFF
TGTGCCAGCAGCCCTCCCCCGAGTGGCACCGGGGAGCTGTTTTTT
>.|TRBJ1-3|TRBV7-3|.
CASSLPRGSGNTIYF
TGTGCCAGCAGCCTACCTCGAGGGTCTGGAAACACCATATATTTT
>.|TRBJ2-5|TRBV19|.
CASTPRGSWTQYF
TGTGCCAGTACCCCACGGGGGTCTTGGACCCAGTACTTC
>.|TRBJ1-5|TRBV6-1|.
CASSDRVRGQPQHF
TGTGCCAGCAGTGACAGGGTAAGAGGGCAGCCCCAGCATTTT
>.|TRBJ1-1|TRBV6-1|.
CASSEGGWSEAFF
TGTGCCAGCAGTGAGGGGGGGTGGTCTGAAGCTTTCTTT
>many|TRBJ2-7|TRBV7-6|TRBD2
CASSPNRLAGAYEQYF
TGTGCCAGCAGCCCAAACCGACTAGCGGGGGCCTACGAGCAGTACTTC
>.|TRBJ1-3|TRBV1|.
CTSSHGQNSGNTIYF
TGCACCAGCAGCCATGGACAGAACTCTGGAAACACCATATATTTT
>once|TRBJ1-4|TRBV5-1|.
CASSSWDKSEKLFF
TGCGCCAGCAGCTCGTGGGACAAAAGCGAAAAACTGTTTTTT
>.|TRBJ2-7|TRBV10-3|.
CAISDRVLGEQYF
TGTGCCATCAGTGACAGGGTCCTGGGCGAGCAGTACTTC
>once|TRBJ1-4|TRBV7-3|.
CASSFDRHNEKLFF
TGTGCCAGCAGCTTCGACAGGCATAATGAAAAACTGTTTTTT
>few|TRBJ2-2|TRBV19|.
CASSIERTNTGELFF
TGTGCCAGTAGTATAGAACGGACCAACACCGGGGAGCTGTTTTTT
>.|TRBJ2-4|TRBV18|TRBD1
CASSPGTGINIQYF
TGTGCCAGCTCACCAGGGACAGGGATAAACATTCAGTACTTC
>.|TRBJ2-3|TRBV6-1|TRBD2
CAGGVSGRASDTQYF
TGTGCCGGAGGGGTCAGCGGGAGAGCGTCAGATACGCAGTATTTT
>.|TRBJ1-2|TRBV2|.
CASSEIWGDGYTF
TGTGCCAGCAGTGAAATATGGGGAGATGGCTACACCTTC
>.|TRBJ2-3|TRBV5-1|TRBD2
CASSAGTTGTDTQYF
TGCGCCAGCAGCGCAGGGACTACCGGCACAGATACGCAGTATTTT
>.|TRBJ2-1|TRBV7-8|TRBD1
CASSLGQGFYNEQFF
TGTGCCAGCAGCTTAGGACAGGGTTTCTACAATGAGCAGTTCTTC
>few|TRBJ1-1|TRBV6-5|.
CASSSPPGTNTEAFF
TGTGCCAGCAGTTCTCCTCCCGGGACGAACACTGAAGCTTTCTTT
>.|TRBJ2-3|TRBV7-2|TRBD2
CASSFPAPGLALDTQYF
TGTGCCAGCAGCTTCCCAGCCCCGGGACTAGCTTTGGATACGCAGTATTTT
>.|TRBJ2-1|TRBV27|TRBD1
CASSLGQGNEQFF
TGTGCCAGCAGTTTAGGACAGGGCAATGAGCAGTTCTTC
>.|TRBJ2-2|TRBV10-3|.
CAINRMNTGELFF
TGTGCCATCAACAGGATGAACACCGGGGAGCTGTTTTTT
>.|TRBJ2-1|TRBV29-1|.
CSVVPRDEQFF
TGCAGCGTTGTCCCAAGGGATGAGCAGTTCTTC
>.|TRBJ1-2|TRBV30|.
CAWSVLGSGGYGYTF
TGTGCCTGGAGTGTACTGGGGTCGGGGGGCTATGGCTACACCTTC
>few|TRBJ1-2|TRBV5-1|.
CASSFTSGTIYGYTF
TGCGCCAGCAGCTTTACCTCCGGGACAATCTATGGCTACACCTTC
>once|TRBJ2-1|TRBV5-1|.
CASSLSSGGTWPLNEQFF
TGCGCCAGCAGCTTGTCGTCTGGCGGGACCTGGCCTCTCAATGAGCAGTTCTTC
>.|TRBJ2-5|TRBV9|TRBD2
CASTLAGGLQETQYF
TGTGCCAGCACCCTAGCGGGAGGGTTACAAGAGACCCAGTACTTC
>.|TRBJ2-1|TRBV4-2|TRBD2
CASSQDWAAGGEQFF
TGTGCCAGCAGCCAAGATTGGGCAGCGGGAGGCGAGCAGTTCTTC
>once|TRBJ2-5|TRBV5-1|.
CASSSGREGETQYF
TGCGCCAGCAGCTCTGGACGTGAGGGGGAGACCCAGTACTTC
>.|TRBJ2-3|TRBV7-2|.
CASSLGGATDTQYF
TGTGCCAGCAGCTTAGGGGGCGCAACAGATACGCAGTATTTT
>.|TRBJ1-5|TRBV19|TRBD1
CASSPGGGVDGAGQPQHF
TGTGCCAGTAGTCCAGGGGGGGGCGTCGATGGGGCTGGCCAGCCCCAGCATTTT
>.|TRBJ1-4|TRBV7-9|TRBD1
CASSLGDSRTNEKLFF
TGTGCCAGCAGCTTAGGGGACAGTCGGACTAATGAAAAACTGTTTTTT